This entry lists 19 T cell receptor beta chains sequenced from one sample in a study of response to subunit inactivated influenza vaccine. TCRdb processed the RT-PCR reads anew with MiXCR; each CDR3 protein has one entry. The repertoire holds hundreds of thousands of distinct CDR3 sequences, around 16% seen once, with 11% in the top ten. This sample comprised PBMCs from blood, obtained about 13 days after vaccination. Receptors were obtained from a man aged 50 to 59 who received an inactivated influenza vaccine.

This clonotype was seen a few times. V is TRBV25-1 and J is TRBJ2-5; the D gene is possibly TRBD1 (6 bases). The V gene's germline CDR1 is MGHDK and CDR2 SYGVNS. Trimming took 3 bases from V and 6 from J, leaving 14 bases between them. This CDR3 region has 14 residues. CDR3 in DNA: TGTGCCAGCAGTGACCCAGGCAGGGGAAAGACCCAGTACTTC. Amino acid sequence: CASSDPGRGKTQYF.

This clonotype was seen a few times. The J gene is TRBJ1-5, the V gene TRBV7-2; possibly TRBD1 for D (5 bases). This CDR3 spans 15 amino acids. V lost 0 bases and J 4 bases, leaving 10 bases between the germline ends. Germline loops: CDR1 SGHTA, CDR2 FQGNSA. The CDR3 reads CASSLAGALNQPQHF. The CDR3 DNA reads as TGTGCCAGCAGCTTAGCAGGGGCCCTAAATCAGCCCCAGCATTTT.

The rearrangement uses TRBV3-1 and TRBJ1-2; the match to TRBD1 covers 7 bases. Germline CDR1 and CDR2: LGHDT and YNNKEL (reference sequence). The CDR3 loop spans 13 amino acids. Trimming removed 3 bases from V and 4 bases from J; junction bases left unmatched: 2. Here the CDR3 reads CASSHQGGYGYTF. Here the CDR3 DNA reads TGTGCCAGCAGCCATCAGGGGGGCTATGGCTACACCTTC.

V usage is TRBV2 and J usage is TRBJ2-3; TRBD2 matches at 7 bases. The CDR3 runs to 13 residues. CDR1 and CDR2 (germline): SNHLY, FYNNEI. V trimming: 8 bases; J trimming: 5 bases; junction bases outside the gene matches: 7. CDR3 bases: TGTGCCAGCGGGGGGGGACTCCGAGATACGCAGTATTTT. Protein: CASGGGLRDTQYF.

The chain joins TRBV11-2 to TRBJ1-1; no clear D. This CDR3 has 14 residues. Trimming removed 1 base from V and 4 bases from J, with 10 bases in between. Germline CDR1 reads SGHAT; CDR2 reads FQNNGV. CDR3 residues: CASSLASLGTEAFF. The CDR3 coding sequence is TGTGCCAGCAGCTTAGCTTCCCTGGGCACTGAAGCTTTCTTT.

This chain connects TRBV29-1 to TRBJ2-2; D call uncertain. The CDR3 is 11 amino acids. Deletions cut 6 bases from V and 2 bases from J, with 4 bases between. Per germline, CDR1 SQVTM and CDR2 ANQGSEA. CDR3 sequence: CSVSNTGELFF. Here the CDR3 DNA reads TGCAGCGTATCCAACACCGGGGAGCTGTTTTTT.

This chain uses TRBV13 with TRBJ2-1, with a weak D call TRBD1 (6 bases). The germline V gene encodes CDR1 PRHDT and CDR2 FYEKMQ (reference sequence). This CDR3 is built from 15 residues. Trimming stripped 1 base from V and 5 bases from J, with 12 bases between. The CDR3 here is CASSLVGQLNNEQFF. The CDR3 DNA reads TGTGCCAGCAGCTTAGTGGGACAACTAAACAATGAGCAGTTCTTC.

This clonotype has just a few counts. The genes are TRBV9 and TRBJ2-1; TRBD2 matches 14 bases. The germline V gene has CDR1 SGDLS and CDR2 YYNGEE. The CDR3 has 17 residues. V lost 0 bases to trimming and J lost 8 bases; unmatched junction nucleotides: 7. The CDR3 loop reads CASSVAVTSGGAYEQFF. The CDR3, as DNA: TGTGCCAGCAGCGTAGCTGTGACTAGCGGGGGGGCCTATGAGCAGTTCTTC.

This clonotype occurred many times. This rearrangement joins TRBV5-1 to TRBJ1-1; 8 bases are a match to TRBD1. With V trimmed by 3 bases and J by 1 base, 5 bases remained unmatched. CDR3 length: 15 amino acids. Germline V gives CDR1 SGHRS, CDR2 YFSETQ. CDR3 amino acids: CASSSDRGSNTEAFF. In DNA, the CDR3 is TGCGCCAGCAGCTCCGACAGGGGATCGAACACTGAAGCTTTCTTT.

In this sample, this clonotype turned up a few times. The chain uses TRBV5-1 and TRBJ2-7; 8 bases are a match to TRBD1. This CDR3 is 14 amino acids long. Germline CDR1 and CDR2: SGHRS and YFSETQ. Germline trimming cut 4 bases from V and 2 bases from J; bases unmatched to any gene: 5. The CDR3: CASSKDRVPYEQYF. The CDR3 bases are TGCGCCAGCAGCAAGGACAGGGTCCCCTACGAGCAGTACTTC.

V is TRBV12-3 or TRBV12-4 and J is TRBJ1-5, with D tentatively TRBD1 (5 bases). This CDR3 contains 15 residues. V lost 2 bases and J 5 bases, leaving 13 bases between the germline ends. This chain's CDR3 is CASSLFRPGDQPQHF. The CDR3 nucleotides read TGTGCCAGCAGTTTATTCCGTCCGGGGGATCAGCCCCAGCATTTT.

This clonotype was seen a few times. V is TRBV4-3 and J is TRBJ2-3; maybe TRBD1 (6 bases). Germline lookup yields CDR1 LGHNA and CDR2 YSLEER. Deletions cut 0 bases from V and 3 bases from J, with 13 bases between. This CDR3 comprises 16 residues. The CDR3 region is CASSQDLPGVTDTQYF. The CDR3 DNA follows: TGCGCCAGCAGCCAAGATCTACCAGGGGTAACAGATACGCAGTATTTT.

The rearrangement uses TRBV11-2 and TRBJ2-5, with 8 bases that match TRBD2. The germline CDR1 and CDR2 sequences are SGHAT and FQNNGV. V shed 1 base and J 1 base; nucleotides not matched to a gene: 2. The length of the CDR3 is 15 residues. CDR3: CASSLAGRAQETQYF. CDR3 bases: TGTGCCAGCAGCTTAGCCGGGAGGGCCCAAGAGACCCAGTACTTC.

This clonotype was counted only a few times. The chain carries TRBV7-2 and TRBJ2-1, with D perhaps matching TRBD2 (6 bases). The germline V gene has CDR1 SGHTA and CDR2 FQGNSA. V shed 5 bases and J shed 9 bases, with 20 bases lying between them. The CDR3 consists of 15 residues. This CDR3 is CASSQSRGNGGEQFF. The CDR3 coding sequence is TGTGCCAGCAGCCAATCTCGGGGGAACGGCGGTGAGCAGTTCTTC. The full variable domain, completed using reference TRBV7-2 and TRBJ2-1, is GAGVSQSPSNKVTEKGKDVELRCDPISGHTALYWYRQSLGQGLEFLIYFQGNSAPDKSGLPSDRFSAERTGGSVSTLTIQRTQQEDSAVYLCASSQSRGNGGEQFFGPGTRLTVL.

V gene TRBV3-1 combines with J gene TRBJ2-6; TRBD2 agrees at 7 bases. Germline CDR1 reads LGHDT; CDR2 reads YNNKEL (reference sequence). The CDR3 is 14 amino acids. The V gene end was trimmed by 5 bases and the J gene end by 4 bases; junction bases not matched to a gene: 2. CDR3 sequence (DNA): TGTGCCAGCAGCAATAGCGGGGGGGCCAACGTCCTGACTTTC. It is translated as CASSNSGGANVLTF.

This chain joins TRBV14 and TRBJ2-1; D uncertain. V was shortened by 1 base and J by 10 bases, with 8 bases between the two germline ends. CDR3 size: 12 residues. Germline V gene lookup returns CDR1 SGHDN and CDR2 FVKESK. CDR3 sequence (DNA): TGTGCCAGCAGCCAAGCCCGATCAGAGCAGTTCTTC. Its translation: CASSQARSEQFF.

CDR3 amino acids: CASIIGLERGNEQFF. The CDR3 region has the DNA TGTGCCAGCATCATAGGACTAGAGCGGGGCAATGAGCAGTTCTTC. This chain links TRBV5-6 with TRBJ2-1, with 7 bases matching TRBD2. This CDR3 has 15 amino acids. CDR1 and CDR2 (germline): SGHDT, YYEEEE. V dropped 6 bases and J dropped 6; count of bases not matched to a gene: 12.

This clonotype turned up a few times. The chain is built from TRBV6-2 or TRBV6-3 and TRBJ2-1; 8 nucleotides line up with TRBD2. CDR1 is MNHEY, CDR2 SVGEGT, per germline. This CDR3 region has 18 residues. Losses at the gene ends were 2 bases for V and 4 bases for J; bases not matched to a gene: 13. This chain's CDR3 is CASSYRVGGLGDYNEQFF. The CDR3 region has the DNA TGTGCCAGCAGTTACCGAGTAGGGGGACTAGGGGATTACAATGAGCAGTTCTTC.

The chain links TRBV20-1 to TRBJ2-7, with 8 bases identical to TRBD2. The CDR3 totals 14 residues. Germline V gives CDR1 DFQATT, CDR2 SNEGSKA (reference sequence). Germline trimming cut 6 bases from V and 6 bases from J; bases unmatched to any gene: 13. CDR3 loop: CSAKLPETSAEQYF. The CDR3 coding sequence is TGCAGTGCCAAATTACCCGAGACTAGCGCCGAGCAGTACTTC.